This TCR beta chain was sequenced in a study of blood T cell repertoires in COVID-19. Per the original data handling: Reference gene primer amplification gave nucleated cell count estimates. The table came from immunoSEQ multiplex PCR; TCRdb's copy has only in-frame clones and leaves some out. V and J calls and clone size are given by that table; D and trimming were obtained from the DNA. This sample yields around 160,000 clones, of which around 75% are seen a single time; approximately 15% belongs to the top ten. The trim removed 2 bases at V and 6 bases at J, leaving 4 bases unmatched. Germline V gene lookup returns CDR1 SEHNR and CDR2 FQNEAQ (reference sequence). The CDR3 length is 14 residues.

The chain has TRBV7-9 and TRBJ2-1; 7 nucleotides align to TRBD1. Sequencing was performed on peripheral blood. This receptor was obtained from a woman over 75 with acute or convalescent COVID-19. The CDR3 region is CASSLTGAINEQFF. The CDR3 DNA is TGTGCCAGCAGCTTAACAGGGGCGATCAATGAGCAGTTCTTC.